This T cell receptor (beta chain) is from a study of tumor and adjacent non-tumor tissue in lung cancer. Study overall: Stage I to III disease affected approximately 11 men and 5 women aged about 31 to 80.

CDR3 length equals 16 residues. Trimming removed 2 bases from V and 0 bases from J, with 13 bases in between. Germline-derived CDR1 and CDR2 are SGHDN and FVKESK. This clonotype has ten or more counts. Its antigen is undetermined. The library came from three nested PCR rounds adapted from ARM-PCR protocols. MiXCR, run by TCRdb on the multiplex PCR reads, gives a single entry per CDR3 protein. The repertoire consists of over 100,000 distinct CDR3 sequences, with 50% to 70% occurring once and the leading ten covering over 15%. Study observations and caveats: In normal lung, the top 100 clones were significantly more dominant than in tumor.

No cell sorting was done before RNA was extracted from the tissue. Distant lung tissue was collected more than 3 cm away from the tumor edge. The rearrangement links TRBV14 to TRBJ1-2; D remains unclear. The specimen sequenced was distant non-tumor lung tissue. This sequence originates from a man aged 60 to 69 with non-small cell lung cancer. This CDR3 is CASSQTLELTNYGYTF. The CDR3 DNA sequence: TGTGCCAGCAGCCAAACCCTTGAGCTTACTAACTATGGCTACACCTTC.